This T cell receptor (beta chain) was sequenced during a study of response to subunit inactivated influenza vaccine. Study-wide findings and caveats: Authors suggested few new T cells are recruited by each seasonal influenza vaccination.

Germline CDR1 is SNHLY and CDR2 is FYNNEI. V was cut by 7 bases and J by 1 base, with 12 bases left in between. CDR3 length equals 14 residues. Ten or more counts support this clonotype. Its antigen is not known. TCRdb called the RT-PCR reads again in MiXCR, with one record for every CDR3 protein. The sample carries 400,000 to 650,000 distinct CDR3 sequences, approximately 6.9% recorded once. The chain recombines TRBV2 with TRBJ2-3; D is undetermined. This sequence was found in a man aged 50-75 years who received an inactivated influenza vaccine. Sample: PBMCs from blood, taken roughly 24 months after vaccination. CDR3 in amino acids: CASTRDIRTDTQYF. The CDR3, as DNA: TGTGCCAGCACCCGAGATATTCGCACAGATACGCAGTATTTT.